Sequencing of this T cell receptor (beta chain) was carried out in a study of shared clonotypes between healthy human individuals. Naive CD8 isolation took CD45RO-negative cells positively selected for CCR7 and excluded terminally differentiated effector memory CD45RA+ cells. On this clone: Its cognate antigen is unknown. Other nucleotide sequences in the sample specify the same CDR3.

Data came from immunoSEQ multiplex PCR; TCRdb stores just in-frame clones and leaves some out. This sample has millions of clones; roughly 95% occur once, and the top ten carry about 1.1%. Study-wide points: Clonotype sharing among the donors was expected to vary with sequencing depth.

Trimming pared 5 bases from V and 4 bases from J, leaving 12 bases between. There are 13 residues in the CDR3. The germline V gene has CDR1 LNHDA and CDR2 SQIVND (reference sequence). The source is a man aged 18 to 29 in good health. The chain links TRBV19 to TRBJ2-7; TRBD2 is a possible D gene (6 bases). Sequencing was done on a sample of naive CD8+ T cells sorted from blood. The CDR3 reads CASSPGVLYEQYF. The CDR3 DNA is TGTGCCAGTAGTCCGGGAGTACTATACGAGCAGTACTTC.